Each of the 30 T cell receptor beta chains below was sequenced from the same sample in a study of CXCR3-negative and CXCR3-positive naive CD8 T cells. Libraries of TRB cDNA were made by 5' RACE and carried UMIs. One entry per CDR3 protein, without DNA, is what TCRdb gives after re-calling the 5' RACE reads. The sample includes about 120,000 distinct CDR3 sequences. Sample: naive CXCR3- CD8+ T cells from blood. Subset reported: CD45RO-CCR7+CD27+CD95- naive CD8+ T cells lacking CXCR3 (TNR3-). These receptors were taken from a human donor in good health. Some clones in this sample may be carry-over from other donors' samples.

The chain is built from TRBV4-1 and TRBJ2-5; lacking DNA, the TRBD1 call made by TCRdb goes unchecked. Germline lookup yields CDR1 MGHRA and CDR2 YSYEKL. There are 15 residues in the CDR3. The CDR3 spells CASSQVVGVGETQYF.

J is TRBJ1-2 and V is TRBV27. The CDR3 covers 11 residues. Per germline, CDR1 MNHEY and CDR2 SMNVEV (reference sequence). CDR3 in amino acids: CASSEDYGYTF.

The V call is TRBV10-3, the J call TRBJ2-5; the TCRdb D gene call, TRBD1, has no DNA to confirm it. The CDR3 has 15 amino acids. CDR1 and CDR2 (germline): ENHRY, SYGVKD. CDR3 loop: CAISADSGYRETQYF.

Here the CDR3 reads CSVEFRNRPSYEQYF. The chain has TRBV29-1 and TRBJ2-7. CDR1 and CDR2 from the germline V gene are SQVTM and ANQGSEA. The CDR3 is 15 residues long.

This chain joins TRBV4-3 and TRBJ1-1; TCRdb designates TRBD1, a call that cannot be tested without DNA. CDR1 LGHNA and CDR2 YSLEER come from the germline V gene. The CDR3 sequence is 13 residues long. The CDR3 is CASSPEGGTEAFF.

V usage is TRBV10-3 and J usage is TRBJ2-1; TCRdb proposes TRBD1, but this gene call is untestable without DNA. Germline values: CDR1 ENHRY, CDR2 SYGVKD. The CDR3 has 14 amino acids. The CDR3 here is CAIRDQGQSNEQFF.

V gene TRBV3-1 combines with J gene TRBJ2-5; checking the TCRdb D call of TRBD2 is not possible without DNA. This CDR3 comprises 16 residues. Germline V CDR1 and CDR2: LGHDT, YNNKEL (reference sequence). The CDR3 loop is CASSPNTGRMAETQYF.

This sequence joins TRBV7-9 and TRBJ2-1. The germline CDR1 and CDR2 sequences are SEHNR and FQNEAQ (reference sequence). CDR3 length: 15 amino acids. The CDR3 sequence is CASSLGRETYNEQFF.

The CDR3 sequence: CASSNGQKVTDTQYF. This chain connects TRBV7-9 to TRBJ2-3; absent DNA, TCRdb's TRBD1 call cannot be checked. The CDR3 covers 15 residues. The germline CDR1 and CDR2 sequences are SEHNR and FQNEAQ (reference sequence).

The J gene is TRBJ2-5, the V gene TRBV28; absent DNA, TCRdb's TRBD1 call cannot be checked. The CDR3 sequence is 14 residues long. The germline gives CDR1 MDHEN, CDR2 SYDVKM. CDR3 amino acids: CASSFGQGRETQYF.

The gene calls are TRBV18 and TRBJ2-3; TCRdb's D gene call, TRBD2, goes unchecked for lack of DNA. The CDR3 totals 17 residues. CDR1 is KGHSH, CDR2 LQKENI, per germline. CDR3: CASSPGTSGYSTDTQYF.

The chain employs TRBV7-9 and TRBJ2-7; the TRBD1 assignment by TCRdb is unverifiable without DNA. The CDR3 covers 11 residues. Germline CDR1 SEHNR, CDR2 FQNEAQ (reference sequence). This chain's CDR3 is CASSPGGSQYF. Full variable domain (missing parts from reference TRBV7-9 and TRBJ2-7): DTGVSQNPRHKITKRGQNVTFRCDPISEHNRLYWYRQTLGQGPEFLTYFQNEAQLEKSRLLSDRFSAERPKGSFSTLEIQRTEQGDSAMYLCASSPGGSQYFGPGTRLTVT.

V is TRBV14 and J is TRBJ2-6; TCRdb selects TRBD1, and the lack of DNA leaves this call unchecked. Looked up from germline, CDR1 is SGHDN and CDR2 is FVKESK. The CDR3 is 18 amino acids. The CDR3 region is CASSQGTGLLSGANVLTF. Full variable domain (missing parts from reference TRBV14 and TRBJ2-6): EAGVTQFPSHSVIEKGQTVTLRCDPISGHDNLYWYRRVMGKEIKFLLHFVKESKQDESGMPNNRFLAERTGGTYSTLKVQPAELEDSGVYFCASSQGTGLLSGANVLTFGAGSRLTVL.

The chain is built from TRBV10-3 and TRBJ1-2; TCRdb gives TRBD1 as the D gene, but with no DNA this cannot be confirmed. The germline V gene has CDR1 ENHRY and CDR2 SYGVKD. The CDR3 covers 14 residues. CDR3 in amino acids: CAIRKDSSNYGYTF.

The chain couples TRBV13 to TRBJ1-1; the D call of TRBD1 rests on TCRdb alone, since no DNA is present to check it. CDR3 length: 14 residues. Germline CDR1 is PRHDT and CDR2 is FYEKMQ (reference sequence). Here the CDR3 reads CASSQAGGNTEAFF.

The V and J genes are TRBV7-9 and TRBJ2-7; without DNA, the TCRdb call of TRBD1 cannot be checked. This CDR3 contains 14 residues. Germline CDR1 SEHNR, CDR2 FQNEAQ (reference sequence). CDR3 sequence: CASTTTGRSYEQYF. The complete variable domain, with remaining parts taken from reference TRBV7-9 and TRBJ2-7, reads DTGVSQNPRHKITKRGQNVTFRCDPISEHNRLYWYRQTLGQGPEFLTYFQNEAQLEKSRLLSDRFSAERPKGSFSTLEIQRTEQGDSAMYLCASTTTGRSYEQYFGPGTRLTVT.

The chain recombines TRBV21-1 with TRBJ2-2; the TRBD2 assignment by TCRdb is unverifiable without DNA. TRBV21-1 is assigned pseudogene status. The CDR3 length is 15 residues. The CDR3 protein is CASSKFGRATGELFF.

The chain couples TRBV29-1 to TRBJ1-1. The V gene's germline CDR1 is SQVTM and CDR2 ANQGSEA. The CDR3 has 11 residues. CDR3 sequence: CSVPMNTEAFF. The entire variable domain, with the rest obtained from reference TRBV29-1 and TRBJ1-1, is as follows: SAVISQKPSRDICQRGTSLTIQCQVDSQVTMMFWYRQQPGQSLTLIATANQGSEATYESGFVIDKFPISRPNLTFSTLTVSNMSPEDSSIYLCSVPMNTEAFFGQGTRLTVV.

The V call is TRBV15, the J call TRBJ1-3; TCRdb outputs TRBD1, but without DNA this stays unchecked. The V gene's germline CDR1 is LNHNV and CDR2 YYDKDF (reference sequence). There are 15 residues in the CDR3. The CDR3 here is CATSRWTGAGNTIYF.

This chain links TRBV28 with TRBJ2-7; the D gene TCRdb calls, TRBD1, cannot be checked with no DNA. Germline CDR1 is MDHEN and CDR2 is SYDVKM. CDR3 length: 14 amino acids. The CDR3 sequence: CAHSPGAGGHEQYF.

The chain combines TRBV7-9 with TRBJ2-4; TCRdb reports TRBD1, a call that lacks DNA to check it against. Germline V gives CDR1 SEHNR, CDR2 FQNEAQ (reference sequence). The CDR3 length is 14 residues. The CDR3 sequence is CASSSTGAGYIQYF.

This rearrangement joins TRBV7-9 to TRBJ2-1; TCRdb lists TRBD1, though no DNA is available to test this call. CDR1 and CDR2 from the germline V gene are SEHNR and FQNEAQ (reference sequence). This CDR3 has 17 residues. The CDR3 protein is CASRHPGGGEGYNEQFF.

The gene calls are TRBV28 and TRBJ2-7; TCRdb names TRBD2, which stays unverified in the absence of DNA. The CDR3 has 11 residues. CDR1 and CDR2 (germline): MDHEN, SYDVKM. CDR3 protein: CASSSAGEQYF.

V and J are TRBV4-1 and TRBJ2-7; the D gene TCRdb calls, TRBD1, cannot be checked with no DNA. Germline CDR1 MGHRA, CDR2 YSYEKL. The CDR3 extends over 17 amino acids. This CDR3 is CASSQAGGVLLSYEQYF.

The chain uses TRBV11-2 and TRBJ2-1. Germline loops: CDR1 SGHAT, CDR2 FQNNGV. CDR3 size: 12 residues. The chain's CDR3 is CASSFYDNEQFF.

The chain recombines TRBV7-2 with TRBJ2-1. Germline-derived CDR1 and CDR2 are SGHTA and FQGNSA. The CDR3 consists of 14 residues. CDR3 protein: CASSLAVTHNEQFF.

The V and J genes are TRBV3-1 and TRBJ1-1. Looked up from germline, CDR1 is LGHDT and CDR2 is YNNKEL (reference sequence). CDR3 length: 14 amino acids. CDR3 sequence reads: CASSQDGGNTEAFF.

The chain links TRBV29-1 to TRBJ2-5; absent DNA, TCRdb's TRBD2 call cannot be checked. CDR3 length: 16 amino acids. Germline V gives CDR1 SQVTM, CDR2 ANQGSEA. This CDR3 is CSVEFRESALQETQYF.

V usage is TRBV18 and J usage is TRBJ1-2. Germline CDR1 and CDR2: KGHSH and LQKENI. The CDR3 has 15 amino acids. This CDR3 reads CASSPPNSATDGYTF.

The chain combines TRBV7-3 with TRBJ2-5; lacking DNA, the TRBD2 call made by TCRdb goes unchecked. Germline V CDR1 and CDR2: SGHTA, FQGTGA. The CDR3 totals 15 residues. The chain's CDR3 is CASSLGGATAETQYF. The whole variable domain, remainder taken from reference TRBV7-3 and TRBJ2-5, is GAGVSQTPSNKVTEKGKYVELRCDPISGHTALYWYRQSLGQGPEFLIYFQGTGAADDSGLPNDRFFAVRPEGSVSTLKIQRTERGDSAVYLCASSLGGATAETQYFGPGTRLLVL.